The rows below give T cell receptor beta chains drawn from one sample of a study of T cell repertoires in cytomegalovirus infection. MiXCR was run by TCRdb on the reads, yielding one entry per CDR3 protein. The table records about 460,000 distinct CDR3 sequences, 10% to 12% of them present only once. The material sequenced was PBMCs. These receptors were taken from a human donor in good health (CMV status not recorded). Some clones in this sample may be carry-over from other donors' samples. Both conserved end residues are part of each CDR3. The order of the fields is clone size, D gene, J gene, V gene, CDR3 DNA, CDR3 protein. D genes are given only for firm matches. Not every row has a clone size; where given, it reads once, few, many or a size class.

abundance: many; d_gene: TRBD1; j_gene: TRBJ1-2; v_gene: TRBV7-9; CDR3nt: TGTGCCAGCAGCTTAGGAGGAAGACAGGGCTGGGATGGCTACACCTTC; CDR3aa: CASSLGGRQGWDGYTF
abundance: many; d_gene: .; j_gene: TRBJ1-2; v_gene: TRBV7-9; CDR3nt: TGTGCCAGCAGCGCGACAGCCACTTATGGCTACACCTTC; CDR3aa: CASSATATYGYTF
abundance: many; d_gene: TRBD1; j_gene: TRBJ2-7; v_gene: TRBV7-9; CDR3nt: TGTGCCAGCAGCTCCGGACAGGGGGATCCCTACGAGCAGTACTTC; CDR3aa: CASSSGQGDPYEQYF
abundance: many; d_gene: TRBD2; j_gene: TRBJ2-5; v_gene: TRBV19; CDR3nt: TGTGCCAGTAGTATCGCGGCTAGCGGGTGGGAGACCCAGTACTTC; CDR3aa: CASSIAASGWETQYF
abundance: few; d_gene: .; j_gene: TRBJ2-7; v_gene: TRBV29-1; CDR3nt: TGCAGCGTTGAAGACCTCTCGGGACGTTCGTGGGAGCAGTACTTC; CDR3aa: CSVEDLSGRSWEQYF
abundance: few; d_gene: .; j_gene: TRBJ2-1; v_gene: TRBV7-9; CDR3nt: TGTGCCAGCAGCTCCCCCCCGCAGGGAGGAGGCAATGAGCAGTTCTTC; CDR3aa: CASSSPPQGGGNEQFF
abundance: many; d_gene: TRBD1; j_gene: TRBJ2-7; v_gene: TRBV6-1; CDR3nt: TGTGCCAGCGAAGCTCCGGGACAGGGAACTTACGAGCAGTACTTC; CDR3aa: CASEAPGQGTYEQYF
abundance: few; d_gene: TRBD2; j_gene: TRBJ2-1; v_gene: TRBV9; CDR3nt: TGTGCCAGCAGCCAGACTAGCCGAGTTAGTGAGCAGTTCTTC; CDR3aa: CASSQTSRVSEQFF
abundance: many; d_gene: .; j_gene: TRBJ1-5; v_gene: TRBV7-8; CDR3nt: TGTGCCAGCAGCTTAGCGACCGCAACTATGCCTAGCAATCAGCCCCAGCATTTT; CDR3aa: CASSLATATMPSNQPQHF
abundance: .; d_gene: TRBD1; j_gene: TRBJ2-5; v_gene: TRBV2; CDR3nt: TGTGCCAGCAGTAAGGACAGGGGAAGGCAAGAGACCCAGTACTTC; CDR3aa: CASSKDRGRQETQYF
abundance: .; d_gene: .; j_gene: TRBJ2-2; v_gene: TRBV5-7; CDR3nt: TGTGCCAGCAGCTTAGAGCACCCCATGGAGAGCGGGGAGCTGTTTTTT; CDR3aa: CASSLEHPMESGELFF
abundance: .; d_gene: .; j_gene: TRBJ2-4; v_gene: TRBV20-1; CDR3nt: TGCAGTGCTAGTGGGCAGGGCAAAAACATTCAGTACTTC; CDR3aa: CSASGQGKNIQYF
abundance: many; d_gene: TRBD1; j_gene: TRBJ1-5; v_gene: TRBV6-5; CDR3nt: TGTGCCAGCAGCGAGACAGGGGGTTGGGATCAGCCCCAGCATTTT; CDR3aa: CASSETGGWDQPQHF
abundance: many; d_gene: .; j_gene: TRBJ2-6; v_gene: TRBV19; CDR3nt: TGTGCCAGTAGTATGCAATCTGGGGCCAACGTCCTGACTTTC; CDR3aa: CASSMQSGANVLTF
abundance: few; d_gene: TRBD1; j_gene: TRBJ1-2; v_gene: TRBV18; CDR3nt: TGTGCCAGCTCACTGCAACAGGGGAACTATGGCTACACCTTC; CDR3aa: CASSLQQGNYGYTF
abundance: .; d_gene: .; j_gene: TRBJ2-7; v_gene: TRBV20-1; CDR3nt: TGCAGTGCACTTACCACCGGGACTCCGGGAGTGTACGAGCAGTACTTC; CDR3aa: CSALTTGTPGVYEQYF
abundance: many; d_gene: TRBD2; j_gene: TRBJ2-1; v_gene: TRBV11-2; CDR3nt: TGTGCCAGCAGCAGTGCGACTAGCGGCTCCTACAATGAGCAGTTCTTC; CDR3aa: CASSSATSGSYNEQFF
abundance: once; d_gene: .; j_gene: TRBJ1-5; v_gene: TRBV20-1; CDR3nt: TGCAGTGCTAGGACGGCTAGTCAGCCCCAGCATTTT; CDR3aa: CSARTASQPQHF
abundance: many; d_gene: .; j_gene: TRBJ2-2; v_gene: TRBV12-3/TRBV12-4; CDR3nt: TGTGCCAGCACCCCAGCCGGCGGCGGGGAGCTGTTTTTT; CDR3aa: CASTPAGGGELFF
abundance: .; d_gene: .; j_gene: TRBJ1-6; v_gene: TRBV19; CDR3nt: TGTGCCAGTAGTATTGGAGAGAGGTCCTATAATTCACCCCTCCACTTT; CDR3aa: CASSIGERSYNSPLHF
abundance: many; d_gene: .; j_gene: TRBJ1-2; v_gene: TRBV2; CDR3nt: TGTGCCAGCAGTGAGTGGAGGGAACCGGACTATGGCTACACCTTC; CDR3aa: CASSEWREPDYGYTF
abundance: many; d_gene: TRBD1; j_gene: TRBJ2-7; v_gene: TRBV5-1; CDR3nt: TGTGCCAGCAGCTTAGGACAGGGAGCCTACGAGCAGTACTTC; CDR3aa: CASSLGQGAYEQYF
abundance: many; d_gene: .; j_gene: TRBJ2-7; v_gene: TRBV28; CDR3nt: TGTGCCAGCAGTTTACAGGCAGTCTATGAGCAGTACTTC; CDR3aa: CASSLQAVYEQYF
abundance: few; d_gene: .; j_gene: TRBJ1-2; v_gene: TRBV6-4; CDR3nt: TGTGCCAGCAGTGACAGGCTGGTCTATGGCTACACCTTC; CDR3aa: CASSDRLVYGYTF
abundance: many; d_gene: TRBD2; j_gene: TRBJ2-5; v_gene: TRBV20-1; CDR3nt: TGCAGTGGAAGTCGTCTTCGGAGCGGGGGAGGGGAGACCCAGTACTTC; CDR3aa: CSGSRLRSGGGETQYF
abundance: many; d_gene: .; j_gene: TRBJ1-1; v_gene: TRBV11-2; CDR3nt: TGTGCCAGCAGCCAGCCGGGGTTGCGAACGAGTGAAGCTTTCTTT; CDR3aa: CASSQPGLRTSEAFF
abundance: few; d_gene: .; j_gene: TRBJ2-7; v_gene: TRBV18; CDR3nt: TGTGCCAGCTCACCACTACCGGGACAAGGCGAGCAGTACTTC; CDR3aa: CASSPLPGQGEQYF
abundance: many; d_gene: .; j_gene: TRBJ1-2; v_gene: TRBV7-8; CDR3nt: TGTGCCACCCAACGCCGGGAAGCTAACTATGGCTACACCTTC; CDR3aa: CATQRREANYGYTF
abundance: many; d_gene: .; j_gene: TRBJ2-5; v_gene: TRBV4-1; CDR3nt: TGCGCCAGCAGCCAAGATCTTCGTGACCAAGAGACCCAGTACTTC; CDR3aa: CASSQDLRDQETQYF
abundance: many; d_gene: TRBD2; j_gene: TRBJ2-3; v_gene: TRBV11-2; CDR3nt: TGTGCCAGCAGCTGGTCGGCGGGAGGGGGGACAGATACGCAGTATTTT; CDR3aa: CASSWSAGGGTDTQYF
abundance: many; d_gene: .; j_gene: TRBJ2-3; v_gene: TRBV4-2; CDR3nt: TGTGCCAGCAGCCAAGACCCTTCCACAGATACGCAGTATTTT; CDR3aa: CASSQDPSTDTQYF
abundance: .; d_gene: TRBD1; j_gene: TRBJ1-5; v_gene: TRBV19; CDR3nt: TGTGCCAGCCGGGACAGGGGTCAGCCCCAGCATTTT; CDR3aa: CASRDRGQPQHF
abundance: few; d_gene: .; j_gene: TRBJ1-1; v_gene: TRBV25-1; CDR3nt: TGTGCCAGCAGTGAATATATTCCCCAGGGCCCCACTGAAGCTTTCTTT; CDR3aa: CASSEYIPQGPTEAFF
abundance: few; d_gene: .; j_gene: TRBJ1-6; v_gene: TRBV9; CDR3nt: TGTGCCAGCAGCGTAGGGGAGCTAAATTCACCCCTCCACTTT; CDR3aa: CASSVGELNSPLHF
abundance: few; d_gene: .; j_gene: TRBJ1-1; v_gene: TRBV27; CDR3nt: TGTGCCAGCAGTCCCAATTTCGGGGTCCGGAGGACTGAAGCTTTCTTT; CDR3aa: CASSPNFGVRRTEAFF
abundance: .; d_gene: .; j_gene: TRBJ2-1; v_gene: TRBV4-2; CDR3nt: TGTGCCAGCAGCCCCCCGGGACTGCCCCTCAATGAGCAGTTCTTC; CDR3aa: CASSPPGLPLNEQFF
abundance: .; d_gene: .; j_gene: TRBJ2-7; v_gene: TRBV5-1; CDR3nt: TGCGCCAGCAGCTTGTATCAGGGACCACGGGACGAGCAGTACTTC; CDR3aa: CASSLYQGPRDEQYF
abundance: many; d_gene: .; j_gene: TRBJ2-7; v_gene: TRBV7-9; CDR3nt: TGTGCCAGCAGCGTCGCGGGCCAAACCTACGAGCAGTACTTC; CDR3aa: CASSVAGQTYEQYF
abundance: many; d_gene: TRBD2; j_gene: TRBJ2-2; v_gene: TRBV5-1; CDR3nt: TGCGCCAGCAGCGGCGGGACTAGGCGTGACACCGGGGAGCTGTTTTTT; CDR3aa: CASSGGTRRDTGELFF
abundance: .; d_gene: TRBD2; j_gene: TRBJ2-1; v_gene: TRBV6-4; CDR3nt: TGTGCCAGCAGGGCCCTTAAAGCGGGGCCATACAATGAGCAGTTCTTC; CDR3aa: CASRALKAGPYNEQFF
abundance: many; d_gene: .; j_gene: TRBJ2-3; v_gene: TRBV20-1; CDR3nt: TGCAGTGCTTACACGGGGCAGGGTAGCCGCGCGCAGTATTTT; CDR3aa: CSAYTGQGSRAQYF
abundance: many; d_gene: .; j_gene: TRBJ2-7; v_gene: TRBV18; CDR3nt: TGTGCCAGCTCACCCCCCGGGGGCCTGTGGGACGAGCAGTACTTC; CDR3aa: CASSPPGGLWDEQYF
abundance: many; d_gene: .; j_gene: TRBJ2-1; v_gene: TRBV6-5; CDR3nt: TGTGCCAGCAGTTACTCGCTCCGGGCAGATTTAAACAATGAGCAGTTCTTC; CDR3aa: CASSYSLRADLNNEQFF
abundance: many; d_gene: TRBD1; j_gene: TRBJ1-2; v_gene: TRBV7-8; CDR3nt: TGTGCCAGCAGTTTCGGACAGGGGGCTACGAGAGACTATGGCTACACCTTC; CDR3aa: CASSFGQGATRDYGYTF
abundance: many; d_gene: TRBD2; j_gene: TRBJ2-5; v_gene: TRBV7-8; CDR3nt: TGTGCCAGCAGCTTCAATAGCGGGAGCCGGGAGACCCAGTACTTC; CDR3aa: CASSFNSGSRETQYF
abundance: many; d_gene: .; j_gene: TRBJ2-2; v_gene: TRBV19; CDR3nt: TGTGCCAGTAGTATACAACTACTTGACGGTTCGAACACCGGGGAGCTGTTTTTT; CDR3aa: CASSIQLLDGSNTGELFF
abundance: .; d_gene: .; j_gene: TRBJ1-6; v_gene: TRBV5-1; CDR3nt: TGCGCCAGCAGCTCAGACGGAGACTATAATTCACCCCTCCACTTT; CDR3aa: CASSSDGDYNSPLHF
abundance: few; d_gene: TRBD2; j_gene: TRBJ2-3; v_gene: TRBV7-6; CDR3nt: TGTGCCAGCAGCTGGTTCGAGCGGGAGGGCCGGGAGCACACAGATACGCAGTATTTT; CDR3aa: CASSWFEREGREHTDTQYF
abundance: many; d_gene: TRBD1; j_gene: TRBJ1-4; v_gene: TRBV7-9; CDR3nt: TGTGCCAGCAGCTCCCGGGGAGGGGGCTCTGCAACTAATGAAAAACTGTTTTTT; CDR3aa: CASSSRGGGSATNEKLFF
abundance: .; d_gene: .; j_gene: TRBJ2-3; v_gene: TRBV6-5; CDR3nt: TGTGCCAGCAGTTACTCTCGCACACGCACAGATACGCAGTATTTT; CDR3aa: CASSYSRTRTDTQYF
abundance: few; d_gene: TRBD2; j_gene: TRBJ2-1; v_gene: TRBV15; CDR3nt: TGTGCCACCAGCCTCTTAGCGGGAGTTGGCAATGAGCAGTTCTTC; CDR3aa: CATSLLAGVGNEQFF
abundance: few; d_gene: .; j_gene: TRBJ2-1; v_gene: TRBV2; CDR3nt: TGTGCCAGCAGTGAAATGGGAGGCCGATACAATGAGCAGTTCTTC; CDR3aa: CASSEMGGRYNEQFF
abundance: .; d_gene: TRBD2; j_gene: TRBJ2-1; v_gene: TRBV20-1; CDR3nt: TGCAGTGAGGCGGGAGGGGCTAAACAGGGGCAGTTCTTC; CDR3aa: CSEAGGAKQGQFF
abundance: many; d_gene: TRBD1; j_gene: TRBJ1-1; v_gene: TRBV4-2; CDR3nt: TGTGCCAGCAGCCAAGGGGACAGTGAAGCTTTCTTT; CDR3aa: CASSQGDSEAFF
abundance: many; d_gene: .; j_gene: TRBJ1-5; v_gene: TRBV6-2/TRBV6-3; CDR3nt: TGTGCCAGCAGTTACGGAATACGAACTGGGGGGTCAGGTCAGCCCCAGCATTTT; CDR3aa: CASSYGIRTGGSGQPQHF
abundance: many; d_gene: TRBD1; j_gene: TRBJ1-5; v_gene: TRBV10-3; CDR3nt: TGTGCCATCAGCCCAGGACAGGGGGATCAGCCCCAGCATTTT; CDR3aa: CAISPGQGDQPQHF
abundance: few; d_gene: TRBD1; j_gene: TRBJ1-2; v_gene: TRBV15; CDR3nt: TGTGCCACCAGCAGAGGACAGGGGGACCTCCACCTTAACTATGGCTACACCTTC; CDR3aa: CATSRGQGDLHLNYGYTF
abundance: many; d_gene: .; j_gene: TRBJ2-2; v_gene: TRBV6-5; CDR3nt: TGTGCCAGCAGTTTTAGGAGAAGCGGCGCCGGGGAGCTGTTTTTT; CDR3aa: CASSFRRSGAGELFF
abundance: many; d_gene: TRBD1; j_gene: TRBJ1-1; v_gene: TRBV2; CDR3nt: TGTGCCAGCAGTCCCCAGGGGGGGAACACTGAAGCTTTCTTT; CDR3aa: CASSPQGGNTEAFF